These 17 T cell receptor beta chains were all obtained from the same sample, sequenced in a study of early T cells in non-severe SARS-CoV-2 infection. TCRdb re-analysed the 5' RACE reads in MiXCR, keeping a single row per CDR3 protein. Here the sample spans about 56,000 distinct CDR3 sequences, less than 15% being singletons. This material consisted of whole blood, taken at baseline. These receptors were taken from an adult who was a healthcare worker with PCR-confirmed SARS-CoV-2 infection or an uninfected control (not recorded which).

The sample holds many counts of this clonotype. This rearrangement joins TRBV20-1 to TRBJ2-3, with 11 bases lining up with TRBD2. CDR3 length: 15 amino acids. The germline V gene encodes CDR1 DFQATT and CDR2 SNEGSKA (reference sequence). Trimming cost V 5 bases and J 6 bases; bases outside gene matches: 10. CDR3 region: CSACLAGGLRDTQYF. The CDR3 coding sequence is TGCAGTGCTTGCCTAGCGGGGGGCCTGCGGGATACGCAGTATTTT.

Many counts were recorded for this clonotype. This CDR3 is CASSFGGVQTQYF. In nucleotides, the CDR3 is TGTGCCAGCAGTTTTGGGGGAGTCCAGACCCAGTACTTC. The V gene is TRBV28, the J gene TRBJ2-5; TRBD1 or TRBD2 may be the D gene (5 bases each). The germline gives CDR1 MDHEN, CDR2 SYDVKM. The CDR3 has 13 residues. With 3 bases removed from V and 6 bases from J, the gap between germline ends came to 11 bases.

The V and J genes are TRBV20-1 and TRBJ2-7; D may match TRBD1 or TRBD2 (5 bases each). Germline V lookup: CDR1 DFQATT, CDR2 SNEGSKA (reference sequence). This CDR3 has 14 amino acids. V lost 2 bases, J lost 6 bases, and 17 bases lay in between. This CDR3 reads CSARRDPHVFEQYF. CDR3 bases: TGCAGTGCTAGAAGGGACCCACATGTGTTCGAGCAGTACTTC.

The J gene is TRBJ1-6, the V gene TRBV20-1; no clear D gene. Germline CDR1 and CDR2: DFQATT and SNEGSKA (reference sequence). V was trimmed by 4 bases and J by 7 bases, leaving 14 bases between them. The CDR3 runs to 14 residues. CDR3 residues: CSAKVPGMNSPLHF. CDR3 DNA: TGCAGTGCTAAGGTCCCGGGAATGAATTCACCCCTCCACTTT.

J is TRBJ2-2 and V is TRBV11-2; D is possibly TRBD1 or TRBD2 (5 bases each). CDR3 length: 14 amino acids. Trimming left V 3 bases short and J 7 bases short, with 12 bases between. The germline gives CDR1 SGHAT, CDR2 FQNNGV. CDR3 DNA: TGTGCCAGCAGCTTGGGGACCGCCCGCGGGGAGCTGTTTTTT. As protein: CASSLGTARGELFF.

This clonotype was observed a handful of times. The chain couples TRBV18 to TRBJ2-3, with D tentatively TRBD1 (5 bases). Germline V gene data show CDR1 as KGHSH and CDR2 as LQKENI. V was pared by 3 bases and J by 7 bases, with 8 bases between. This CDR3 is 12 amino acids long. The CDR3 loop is CASSPRTNTQYF. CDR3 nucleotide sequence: TGTGCCAGCTCACCCAGGACAAATACGCAGTATTTT.

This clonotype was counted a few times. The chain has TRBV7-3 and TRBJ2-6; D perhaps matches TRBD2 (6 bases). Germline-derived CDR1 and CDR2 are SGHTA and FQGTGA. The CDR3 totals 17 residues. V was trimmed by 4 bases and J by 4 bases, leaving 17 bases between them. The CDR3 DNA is TGTGCCAGCAGCTCTGGCGGGATCCCGGGAGGGGCCAACGTCCTGACTTTC. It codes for CASSSGGIPGGANVLTF.

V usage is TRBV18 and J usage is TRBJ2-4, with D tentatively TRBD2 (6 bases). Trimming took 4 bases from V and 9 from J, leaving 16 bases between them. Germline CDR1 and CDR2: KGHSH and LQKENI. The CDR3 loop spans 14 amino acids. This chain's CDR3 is CASSQGGAMGIQYF. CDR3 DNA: TGTGCCAGCTCACAGGGCGGGGCCATGGGCATTCAGTACTTC.

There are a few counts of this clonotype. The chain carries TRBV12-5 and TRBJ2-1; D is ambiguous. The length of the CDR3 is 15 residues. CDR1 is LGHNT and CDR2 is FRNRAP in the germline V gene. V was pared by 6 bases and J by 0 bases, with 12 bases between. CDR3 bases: TGTGCTAGTGGCTCGACTGGAAGCTCCTACAATGAGCAGTTCTTC. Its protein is CASGSTGSSYNEQFF.

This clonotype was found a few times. The CDR3 protein is CASSPYQDTEQFF. The CDR3 DNA sequence: TGTGCCAGCTCACCATATCAGGATACCGAGCAGTTCTTC. The V gene is TRBV18, the J gene TRBJ2-1; no definite D call. Deletions cut 2 bases from V and 10 bases from J, with 12 bases between. This CDR3 has 13 amino acids. The V gene's germline CDR1 is KGHSH and CDR2 LQKENI.

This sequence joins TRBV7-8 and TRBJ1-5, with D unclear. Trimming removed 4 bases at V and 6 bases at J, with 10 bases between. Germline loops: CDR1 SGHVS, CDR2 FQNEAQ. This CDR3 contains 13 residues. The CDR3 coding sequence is TGTGCCAGCAGCTCCGGCCCCGCTCAGCCCCAGCATTTT. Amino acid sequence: CASSSGPAQPQHF. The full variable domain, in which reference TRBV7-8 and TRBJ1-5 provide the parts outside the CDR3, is GAGVSQSPRYKVAKRGQDVALRCDPISGHVSLFWYQQALGQGPEFLTYFQNEAQLDKSGLPSDRFFAERPEGSVSTLKIQRTQQEDSAVYLCASSSGPAQPQHFGDGTRLSIL.

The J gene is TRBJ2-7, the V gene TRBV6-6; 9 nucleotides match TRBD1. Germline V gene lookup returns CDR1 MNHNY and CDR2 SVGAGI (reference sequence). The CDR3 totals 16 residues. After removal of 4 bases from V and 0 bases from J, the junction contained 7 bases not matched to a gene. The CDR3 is CASSFGQGPSSYEQYF. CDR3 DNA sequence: TGTGCCAGCAGTTTCGGACAGGGGCCTAGCTCCTACGAGCAGTACTTC.

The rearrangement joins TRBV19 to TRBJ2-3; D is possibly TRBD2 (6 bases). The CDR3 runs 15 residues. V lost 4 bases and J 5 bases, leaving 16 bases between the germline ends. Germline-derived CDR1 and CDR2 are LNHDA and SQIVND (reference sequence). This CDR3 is CASSRIAASRDTQYF. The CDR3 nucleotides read TGTGCCAGTAGTAGGATAGCGGCTAGTCGAGATACGCAGTATTTT. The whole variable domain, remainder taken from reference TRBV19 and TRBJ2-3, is DGGITQSPKYLFRKEGQNVTLSCEQNLNHDAMYWYRQDPGQGLRLIYYSQIVNDFQKGDIAEGYSVSREKKESFPLTVTSAQKNPTAFYLCASSRIAASRDTQYFGPGTRLTVL.

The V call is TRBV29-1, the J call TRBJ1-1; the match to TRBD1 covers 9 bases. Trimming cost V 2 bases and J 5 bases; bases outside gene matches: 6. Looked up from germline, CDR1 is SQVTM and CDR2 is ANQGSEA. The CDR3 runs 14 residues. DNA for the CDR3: TGCAGCGTTGAACTTCAACAGGGGGCGACTGAAGCTTTCTTT. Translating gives CSVELQQGATEAFF.

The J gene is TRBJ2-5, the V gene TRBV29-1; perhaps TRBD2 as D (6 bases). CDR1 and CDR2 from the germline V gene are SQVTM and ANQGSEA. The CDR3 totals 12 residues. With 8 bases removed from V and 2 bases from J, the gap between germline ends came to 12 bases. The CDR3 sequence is CSLGRSQETQYF. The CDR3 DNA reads TGCAGCCTAGGGAGGAGTCAAGAGACCCAGTACTTC.

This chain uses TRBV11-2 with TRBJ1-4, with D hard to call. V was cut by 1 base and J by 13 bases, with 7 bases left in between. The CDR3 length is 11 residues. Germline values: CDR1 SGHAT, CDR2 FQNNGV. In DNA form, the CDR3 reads TGTGCCAGCAGCTTAGCGGGGAGACTGTTTTTT. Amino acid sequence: CASSLAGRLFF.

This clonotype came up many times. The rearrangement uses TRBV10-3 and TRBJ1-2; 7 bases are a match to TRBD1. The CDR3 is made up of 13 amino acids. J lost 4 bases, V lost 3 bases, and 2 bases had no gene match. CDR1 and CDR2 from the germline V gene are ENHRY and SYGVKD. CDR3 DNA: TGTGCCATCAGTGAAGCAGGGGGCTATGGCTACACCTTC. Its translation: CAISEAGGYGYTF.